This T cell receptor (beta chain) was sequenced in a study of CD8+CD57+ T cells in acquired aplastic anemia (dated by TCRdb to 2016 to 2018). About the investigation overall: A mean of about 3.2 ug of DNA, ranging from roughly 0.17 to 30 ug, was extracted from sorted CD4+ and CD8+ cells. An average of approximately 10 million reads for CD4+ cells and 11 million or so reads for CD8+ cells was obtained from healthy donor samples. Overall results and qualifications from the work: Roughly 30 CD8+ CDR3 sequences were shared between patients and controls but appeared highly expressed in patients and within their immunodominant clones. Between patients and healthy controls, no significant difference in CD8+ Simpson's diversity was found (P=0.060).

The study deep-sequenced TCR repertoires of sorted CD4+ and CD8+ blood T cells from severe aplastic anemia patients and healthy subjects. Ficoll-Paque density gradient centrifugation was used to isolate peripheral blood mononuclear cells. Before DNA extraction, CD4+ and CD8+ T cells were sorted with FACS or magnetic beads. From the cysteine through the phenylalanine, the CDR3 covers 14 amino acids. Only the CDR3 region is kept as DNA, spanning 42 bases read in frame from base 1. The V end loses 1 base and the J end loses 3 bases, and a stretch of 8 bases separates them. CDR1 is given as SGHRS and CDR2 as YFSETQ, both from the germline V gene. This clonotype has at least ten counts. Its antigen target is currently unknown. It has no much larger one-base neighbor in the sample; base qualities were not kept. Genomic DNA was used as template for profiling of TCR beta VDJ combinations and CDR3 sequences. An Illumina HiSeq 2000 was used for TCR repertoire sequencing. The authors processed their data as follows. TRBV/TRBJ rearrangement plots, CDR3 size and DJ length profiles, and Simpson's diversity index were used to evaluate the repertoires. The most abundant DNA sequence in the deep sequencing data was defined as the immunodominant clone. CDR3 amino acid sequences were checked for sharing across subjects and were also compared against the VDJdb database and published repertoires. The public reads were reprocessed in TCRdb via fastp at Q25 and MiXCR, keeping in-frame beta chains. Each record represents a unique CDR3 protein, reported with the most common genes and DNA among its rows. The V and J calls and clone size are TCRdb's, not the authors'. This sample gives under 75,000 distinct CDR3 sequences in total; approximately 51% of them show up just once. Approximately 8.6% of the sample belongs to the ten largest clones.

This clonotype was sampled from a human donor in good health, serving as a control. This receptor chain uses TRBV5-1 and TRBJ2-1; possibly the D gene is TRBD1, per 6 matching bases. The sequenced material came from sorted CD4+, CD8+, or CD8+CD57+ T cells (not recorded which) from PBMCs. CDR3 sequence: CASSLTGYYNEQFF. In nucleotide form, the sequence is TGCGCCAGCAGCTTGACAGGGTACTACAATGAGCAGTTCTTC.